A selection of T cell receptor beta chains follows, all from one sample in a study of OX40 agonist ivuxolimab in advanced cancers. Here immunoSEQ multiplex PCR was the method, and the copy in TCRdb shows in-frame clones only, minus some. The sample includes roughly 25,000 clones, roughly 85% of them seen just once. The starting material was CD4+ or CD8+ T cells sorted from blood, obtained in a trial of the OX40 agonist ivuxolimab. The receptors come from an adult with an advanced solid tumor such as melanoma, head and neck, liver or kidney cancer. Both conserved end residues are part of each CDR3.

cdr3_aa: CASSLEWGHSYEQYF
v_call: TRBV5-1
j_call: TRBJ2-7

cdr3_aa: CASSLHPDSPSYGYTF
v_call: TRBV7-9
j_call: TRBJ1-2

cdr3_aa: CASTIRVGELFF
v_call: TRBV7-9
j_call: TRBJ2-2

cdr3_aa: CASSYGLAGGEQYF
v_call: TRBV7-6
j_call: TRBJ2-7

cdr3_aa: CASSEGWRGSTDTQYF
v_call: TRBV2
j_call: TRBJ2-3

cdr3_aa: CASSLGGLSEAFF
v_call: TRBV27
j_call: TRBJ1-1

cdr3_aa: CASSLTGADQPQHF
v_call: TRBV7-9
j_call: TRBJ1-5

cdr3_aa: CASSTTKYNQPQHF
v_call: TRBV2
j_call: TRBJ1-5

cdr3_aa: CASSPSASGANVLTF
v_call: TRBV7-3
j_call: TRBJ2-6

cdr3_aa: CASSVEVNTEAFF
v_call: TRBV9
j_call: TRBJ1-1

cdr3_aa: CASSVGATEAFF
v_call: TRBV25-1
j_call: TRBJ1-1

cdr3_aa: CASTTGTYNEQFF
v_call: TRBV6-5
j_call: TRBJ2-1

cdr3_aa: CASSAIAGMFGETQYF
v_call: TRBV2
j_call: TRBJ2-5

cdr3_aa: CASGLVAPGSSYEQYF
v_call: TRBV12-5
j_call: TRBJ2-7

cdr3_aa: CASAMGGRNYGYTF
v_call: TRBV2
j_call: TRBJ1-2

cdr3_aa: CSVRGGTYNEQFF
v_call: TRBV29-1
j_call: TRBJ2-1

cdr3_aa: CATRGTGVSSGANVLTF
v_call: TRBV11-2
j_call: TRBJ2-6

cdr3_aa: CASSLGTVDSPLHF
v_call: TRBV5-1
j_call: TRBJ1-6

cdr3_aa: CASSRQGSGEQYF
v_call: TRBV27
j_call: TRBJ2-7

cdr3_aa: CASSEGAREQFF
v_call: TRBV2
j_call: TRBJ2-1

cdr3_aa: CAWSGDRTYEQYF
v_call: TRBV30
j_call: TRBJ2-7

cdr3_aa: CASSQGQGGDYGYTF
v_call: TRBV4-1
j_call: TRBJ1-2

cdr3_aa: CASSYLGLAGPKVTDTQYF
v_call: TRBV11-1
j_call: TRBJ2-3

cdr3_aa: CASSLASLARDGELFF
v_call: TRBV7-9
j_call: TRBJ2-2

cdr3_aa: CASPSRGSYEQYF
v_call: TRBV6-1
j_call: TRBJ2-7

cdr3_aa: CASSFDLGGSGGPGDTQYF
v_call: TRBV27
j_call: TRBJ2-3

cdr3_aa: CASSNEEDRRRQETQYF
v_call: TRBV21-1
j_call: TRBJ2-5

cdr3_aa: CASSPMGFNGNQPQHF
v_call: TRBV2
j_call: TRBJ1-5

cdr3_aa: CASSQDRGVNYGYTF
v_call: TRBV4-1
j_call: TRBJ1-2

cdr3_aa: CASSNLNTGELFF
v_call: TRBV27
j_call: TRBJ2-2

cdr3_aa: CASSEIRQGDSPLHF
v_call: TRBV2
j_call: TRBJ1-6

cdr3_aa: CASSLALSTNTEAFF
v_call: TRBV5-8
j_call: TRBJ1-1